Listed here is a single T cell receptor beta chain. The antigen is undetermined. PCR primers comprised 60 Vbeta and 13 Jbeta primers. Measured with immunoSEQ multiplex PCR; TCRdb has only the in-frame clones, and not every one. The sample records over 90,000 clones, roughly four fifths being singletons. The sample originates from a study of cytomegalovirus exposure and HLA in healthy donors. Study-level background: Of several hundred genotyped donors, 81% grouped in the Caucasian-associated ancestry cluster. General study results and limits: Donors were assumed by presence/absence analyses to have roughly uniform sequencing depth. At a 0.05 false discovery rate, a later analysis found roughly 17,000 TCR beta sequences to be associated with HLA alleles.

This CDR3 has 14 residues. Germline CDR1 is SNHLY and CDR2 is FYNNEI. Trimming took 8 bases from V and 4 from J, leaving 18 bases between them. Specimen: PBMCs. The receptor comes from a man in his forties in good health and CMV-seropositive. The gene calls are TRBV2 and TRBJ2-7, with D possibly TRBD1 on 6 matching bases. Here the CDR3 reads CASPAPGAPYEQYF. CDR3 in DNA: TGTGCCAGCCCTGCGCCAGGGGCCCCTTACGAGCAGTACTTC.